This entry features one TCR beta chain sequence. This sample was included in a study of T cell changes during pregnancy in multiple sclerosis. The repertoire was sequenced with immunoSEQ multiplex PCR; TCRdb's copy has only in-frame clones and lacks some. The repertoire holds tens of thousands of clones, 70% to 90% seen once, with 6.9% in the top ten. This CDR3 contains 16 residues. Germline lookup yields CDR1 SGHAT and CDR2 FQNNGV. Trimming took 5 bases from V and 3 from J; bases not matched to a gene: 9. The chain combines TRBV11-2 with TRBJ2-1, with TRBD2 matching 8 bases. The source was CD8+ T cells from peripheral blood mononuclear cells, collected in the second trimester of pregnancy. This receptor was identified in a female donor with multiple sclerosis, enrolled in a pregnancy study. Here the CDR3 reads CASSLAPTSDYNEQFF. The CDR3 DNA follows: TGTGCCAGCAGCCTGGCCCCGACTAGCGACTACAATGAGCAGTTCTTC.